The 2 T cell receptor beta chains below come from one sample, sequenced in a study of cytomegalovirus exposure and HLA in healthy donors. Primers: 60 Vbeta forward and 13 Jbeta reverse. Using immunoSEQ multiplex PCR, the repertoire was profiled, and TCRdb retains in-frame clones only, with some absent. The repertoire holds more than 90,000 clones, with more than 65% as singletons. The specimen sequenced was PBMCs. The receptors shown here come from a human donor in good health.

This clone was observed a few times. The chain has TRBV18 and TRBJ1-3; D is undetermined. Between the trimmed V and J ends, which lost 3 bases and 3 bases, there was a span of 9 bases. The germline CDR1 and CDR2 sequences are KGHSH and LQKENI. CDR3 length equals 14 residues. The CDR3: CASSPNFGGNTIYF. DNA of the CDR3: TGTGCCAGCTCACCTAACTTTGGTGGAAACACCATATATTTT.

V is TRBV5-1 and J is TRBJ2-3; 9 bases align to TRBD2. V gave up 6 bases and J gave up 5 bases; unmatched junction bases: 7. CDR3 length equals 14 residues. Germline V gene data show CDR1 as SGHRS and CDR2 as YFSETQ. The CDR3 loop is CASMVAGDLDTQYF. Here the CDR3 DNA reads TGCGCCAGCATGGTAGCGGGAGACCTAGATACGCAGTATTTT.